These 23 T cell receptor beta chains came from one sample sequenced in a study of cytomegalovirus exposure and HLA in healthy donors. The PCR contained 60 Vbeta and 13 Jbeta primers. Method: immunoSEQ multiplex PCR; TCRdb's copy keeps in-frame clones and lacks some. The data show under 150,000 clones, approximately 82% seen once. Sequencing input: PBMCs. The receptors were sampled from a man between 25 and 39 years old in good health and CMV-seropositive.

The chain couples TRBV7-9 to TRBJ1-2; D might be TRBD1 (5 bases). The CDR3 is made up of 14 amino acids. Trimming shortened V by 3 bases and J by 7 bases, and 15 bases separated the two germline ends. From germline, CDR1 is SEHNR and CDR2 FQNEAQ (reference sequence). CDR3: CASSLGGYASGYTF. The CDR3 DNA sequence: TGTGCCAGCAGCTTGGGGGGGTATGCTTCTGGCTACACCTTC.

The chain carries TRBV11-2 and TRBJ2-7; the D is unclear. V was shortened by 1 base and J by 4 bases, with 8 bases between the two germline ends. Germline V lookup: CDR1 SGHAT, CDR2 FQNNGV. CDR3 size: 13 residues. CDR3 sequence (DNA): TGTGCCAGCAGCTTAGCCAACATTTACGAGCAGTACTTC. This translates into CASSLANIYEQYF.

The genes are TRBV6-4 and TRBJ1-2; D is ambiguous. Per the germline V gene, CDR1 is MRHNA and CDR2 is SNTAGT. This CDR3 is built from 15 residues. The V gene lost 6 bases and the J gene lost 0 bases, with 14 bases spanning the gap. The CDR3 loop reads CASRESVAANYGYTF. The DNA for the CDR3 is TGTGCCAGCAGAGAATCAGTGGCAGCTAACTATGGCTACACCTTC.

This clone was seen once. This chain joins TRBV5-1 and TRBJ2-3, with TRBD2 matching 12 bases. The CDR3 is 19 amino acids. Germline values: CDR1 SGHRS, CDR2 YFSETQ. Trimming removed 2 bases from V and 0 bases from J; junction bases left unmatched: 10. The CDR3 DNA is TGCGCCAGCAGCTTTTCTGGATTACTAGCGGGGGGTAGCACAGATACGCAGTATTTT. Translating gives CASSFSGLLAGGSTDTQYF.

The chain uses TRBV21-1 and TRBJ2-2; the table's D gene call, TRBD1, was not cross checked with the DNA. TRBV21-1 constitutes a pseudogene. CDR3 length: 16 amino acids. This CDR3 reads CARKHPGQRNTGELFF. CDR3 DNA: TGTGCCAGAAAACACCCCGGACAGAGGAACACCGGGGAGCTGTTTTTT.

This sequence joins TRBV28 and TRBJ1-2; D unclear. The V gene's germline CDR1 is MDHEN and CDR2 SYDVKM. Deletions cut 7 bases from V and 2 bases from J, with 11 bases between. The CDR3 has 13 residues. CDR3 amino acids: CASTIGQNYGYTF. For the CDR3, the DNA is TGTGCCAGCACCATTGGTCAGAACTATGGCTACACCTTC.

As regards this clone: Relative to the germline gene, one junction end is altered; a read error may explain this. The V gene is TRBV7-7, the J gene TRBJ1-3; 7 nucleotides agree with TRBD1. CDR3 length: 15 residues. Germline values: CDR1 SSHAT, CDR2 FNYEAQ (reference sequence). This chain's CDR3 is CASSLGQDVGDTIYF. CDR3 DNA: TGTGCTAGCAGCTTAGGACAGGACGTGGGAGACACCATATATTTT.

The chain combines TRBV6-5 with TRBJ2-3, with 7 bases aligning to TRBD1. Germline CDR1 is MNHEY and CDR2 is SVGAGI. V was pared by 6 bases and J by 1 base, with 7 bases of the junction left unmatched. This CDR3 spans 15 amino acids. The CDR3 region is CASSDLTGGTDTQYF. The CDR3 nucleotides read TGTGCCAGCAGCGACTTAACAGGGGGCACAGATACGCAGTATTTT.

The chain combines TRBV28 with TRBJ1-2, with 7 bases matching TRBD1. The ends lost 4 bases at V and 3 bases at J; junction bases unmatched: 8. The length of the CDR3 is 15 residues. CDR1 MDHEN and CDR2 SYDVKM come from the germline V gene. The CDR3 region is CASSSGGGGYYGYTF. CDR3 in DNA: TGTGCCAGCAGTTCCGGCGGAGGGGGCTACTATGGCTACACCTTC.

This clone was observed a few times. The chain carries TRBV18 and TRBJ1-1; 7 bases are a match to TRBD1. Per the germline V gene, CDR1 is KGHSH and CDR2 is LQKENI. Trimming took 2 bases from V and 0 from J; bases not matched to a gene: 0. This CDR3 is 14 amino acids long. CDR3 nucleotides: TGTGCCAGCTCACCAGGACAGGTGAACACTGAAGCTTTCTTT. The encoded protein is CASSPGQVNTEAFF.

This clone showed up just once. The sample contains more than one DNA sequence encoding this CDR3. J is TRBJ2-3 and V is TRBV5-1; 14 nucleotides line up with TRBD2. V was pared by 3 bases and J by 2 bases, with 5 bases of the junction left unmatched. Germline-derived CDR1 and CDR2 are SGHRS and YFSETQ. The CDR3 is 17 residues long. CDR3 in DNA: TGCGCCAGCAGCTCACGACTAGCGGGGGGGCTCACAGATACGCAGTATTTT. Amino acid sequence: CASSSRLAGGLTDTQYF.

The rearrangement links TRBV19 to TRBJ2-1, with 9 positions matching TRBD1. Losses at the gene ends were 4 bases for V and 7 bases for J; bases not matched to a gene: 8. CDR3 length equals 15 residues. Germline V gives CDR1 LNHDA, CDR2 SQIVND (reference sequence). CDR3 region: CASSKGQGSGNEQFF. The CDR3 coding sequence is TGTGCCAGTAGTAAAGGACAGGGGTCTGGGAATGAGCAGTTCTTC.

V and J are TRBV9 and TRBJ1-5; D remains unclear. CDR1 and CDR2 (germline): SGDLS, YYNGEE. V was shortened by 2 bases and J by 7 bases, with 10 bases between the two germline ends. The CDR3 loop spans 13 amino acids. For the CDR3, the DNA is TGTGCCAGCAGCGTTGGGCCCAGGCAGCCCCAGCATTTT. The encoded protein is CASSVGPRQPQHF. The whole variable domain, filled in from reference TRBV9 and TRBJ1-5, reads DSGVTQTPKHLITATGQRVTLRCSPRSGDLSVYWYQQSLDQGLQFLIQYYNGEERAKGNILERFSAQQFPDLHSELNLSSLELGDSALYFCASSVGPRQPQHFGDGTRLSIL.

This clone was seen just once. The chain links TRBV27 to TRBJ2-2; 7 bases match TRBD1. There are 16 residues in the CDR3. CDR1 MNHEY and CDR2 SMNVEV come from the germline V gene (reference sequence). The junction had 7 bases not matched to a gene; V was cut back by 3 bases and J by 3 bases. DNA of the CDR3: TGTGCCAGCAGTTTCAAGATAGACAGGGACACCGGGGAGCTGTTTTTT. This translates into CASSFKIDRDTGELFF.

This chain uses TRBV5-1 with TRBJ1-5, with D possibly matching TRBD1 (6 bases). This CDR3 contains 14 residues. Between the trimmed V and J ends, which lost 1 base and 1 base, there was a span of 6 bases. Germline lookup yields CDR1 SGHRS and CDR2 YFSETQ. This CDR3 is CASSLTGSNQPQHF. DNA of the CDR3: TGCGCCAGCAGCTTGACAGGGAGCAATCAGCCCCAGCATTTT.

Remarks on this clone: Other DNA sequences within the sample encode an identical CDR3. The chain couples TRBV28 to TRBJ1-1; the D is unclear. The CDR3 spans 12 residues. V was pared by 4 bases and J by 2 bases, with 5 bases between. Germline V gene sequence: CDR1 MDHEN, CDR2 SYDVKM. The CDR3 nucleotides are TGTGCCAGCAGTTCAGTTAACACTGAAGCTTTCTTT. As protein: CASSSVNTEAFF.

The J gene is TRBJ2-7, the V gene TRBV7-3, with TRBD1 matching 10 bases. From germline, CDR1 is SGHTA and CDR2 FQGTGA. Trimming at V came to 5 bases and at J to 4 bases, leaving 14 bases not matched to a gene. The length of the CDR3 is 17 residues. CDR3 protein: CASSAKELRDRGYEQYF. The CDR3, as DNA: TGTGCCAGCAGCGCCAAGGAACTCCGGGACAGGGGATACGAGCAGTACTTC.

The V call is TRBV21-1, the J call TRBJ1-1; TRBD1 is taken as the D call from the table, unchecked against the DNA. TRBV21-1 is given as a pseudogene. This CDR3 is built from 17 residues. CDR3 nucleotides: TGTGCCAGCAGCAAAAAGAGGACAGGGTATTTGTTGACTGAAGCTTTCTTT. As protein: CASSKKRTGYLLTEAFF.

The chain joins TRBV6-1 to TRBJ1-1; D perhaps matches TRBD1 (6 bases). Trimming left V 6 bases short and J 3 bases short, with 11 bases between. The CDR3 totals 13 residues. In germline, CDR1 is MNHNS, CDR2 SASEGT. CDR3 sequence reads: CASSPQGDTEAFF. The DNA for the CDR3 is TGTGCCAGCAGCCCACAGGGTGACACTGAAGCTTTCTTT.

In this sample, this clone turned up once. The chain links TRBV5-6 to TRBJ2-7, with a weak D call TRBD2 (7 bases). The CDR3 length is 14 residues. Per germline, CDR1 SGHDT and CDR2 YYEEEE. V was cut by 3 bases and J by 0 bases, with 10 bases left in between. The CDR3 spells CASSWGGTSYEQYF. In DNA, the CDR3 is TGTGCCAGCAGCTGGGGGGGCACCTCCTACGAGCAGTACTTC.

The chain employs TRBV19 and TRBJ2-1; 14 bases are a match to TRBD2. The J segment lost 0 bases and the V segment lost 5 bases, leaving 9 bases of the junction unmatched. The CDR3 is made up of 19 amino acids. Germline-derived CDR1 and CDR2 are LNHDA and SQIVND (reference sequence). For the CDR3, the DNA is TGTGCCAGTAGTGGACTAGCGGGGGGACCATTTAGCTCCTACAATGAGCAGTTCTTC. It specifies CASSGLAGGPFSSYNEQFF.

V and J are TRBV28 and TRBJ1-6; TRBD1 aligns across 7 bases. The CDR3 sequence is 17 residues long. V lost 3 bases, J lost 1 base, and 6 bases stayed unmatched. Germline V gives CDR1 MDHEN, CDR2 SYDVKM. CDR3 protein: CASSFRGGGSYNSPLHF. The DNA for the CDR3 is TGTGCCAGCAGTTTTAGAGGGGGCGGGTCCTATAATTCACCCCTCCACTTT.

This clone came up once. The V gene is TRBV28, the J gene TRBJ2-5; 10 bases match TRBD2. The germline V gene encodes CDR1 MDHEN and CDR2 SYDVKM. The V segment lost 6 bases and the J segment 1 base; nucleotides outside the gene matches: 8. The CDR3 has 16 residues. The CDR3, as DNA: TGTGCCAGCAGCCACCATTTAGCGGGGGGCCAAGAGACCCAGTACTTC. Encoded protein: CASSHHLAGGQETQYF. Using reference TRBV28 and TRBJ2-5 for the parts outside the CDR3, the full variable domain is DVKVTQSSRYLVKRTGEKVFLECVQDMDHENMFWYRQDPGLGLRLIYFSYDVKMKEKGDIPEGYSVSREKKERFSLILESASTNQTSMYLCASSHHLAGGQETQYFGPGTRLLVL.